The sequence of this T cell receptor beta chain was determined in a study of metastatic and nonmetastatic thyroid tumors. TCRdb used MiXCR to call clones anew from the PCR reads. In the table there are about 20,000 clones, less than 20% of which are singletons. No patient had received any treatment before thyroid surgery. This clone was detected a few times. The germline gene is not matched at one end of the junction; a read error may be the cause. The same CDR3 can be traced to other DNA sequences in this sample. The sequence was obtained from a male donor with papillary thyroid cancer or a benign thyroid nodule (not recorded which). Some clones in this sample may be carry-over from other donors' samples. The sample was adjacent normal tissue.

The CDR3 coding sequence is TGTGCCAGCAGTTCATCCTACGGACTCACCAGGGAGCTGTTTTTT. Translation gives CASSSSYGLTRELFF. This chain uses TRBV12-3 or TRBV12-4 with TRBJ2-2; possible D gene TRBD2, 5 bases. The CDR3 length is 15 residues.